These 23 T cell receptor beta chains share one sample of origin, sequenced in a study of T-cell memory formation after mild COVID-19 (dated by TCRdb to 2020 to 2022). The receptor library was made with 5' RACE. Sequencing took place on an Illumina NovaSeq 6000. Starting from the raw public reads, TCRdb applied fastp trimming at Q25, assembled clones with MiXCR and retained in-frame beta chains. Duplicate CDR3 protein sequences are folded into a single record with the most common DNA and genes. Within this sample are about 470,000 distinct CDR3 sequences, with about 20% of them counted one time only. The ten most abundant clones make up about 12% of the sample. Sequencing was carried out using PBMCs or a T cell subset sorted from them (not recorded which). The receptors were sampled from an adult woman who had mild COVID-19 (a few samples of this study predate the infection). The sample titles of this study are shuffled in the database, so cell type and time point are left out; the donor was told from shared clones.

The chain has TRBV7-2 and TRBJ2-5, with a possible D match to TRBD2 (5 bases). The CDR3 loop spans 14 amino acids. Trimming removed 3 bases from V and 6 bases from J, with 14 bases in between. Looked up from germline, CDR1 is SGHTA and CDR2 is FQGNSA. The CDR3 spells CASSFERARKTQYF. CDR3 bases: TGTGCCAGCAGCTTCGAGAGGGCCCGAAAGACCCAGTACTTC.

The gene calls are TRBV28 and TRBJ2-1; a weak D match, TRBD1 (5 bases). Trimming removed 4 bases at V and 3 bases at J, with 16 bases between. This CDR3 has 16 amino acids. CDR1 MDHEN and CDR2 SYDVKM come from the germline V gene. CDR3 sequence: CASSSGSSTFYNEQFF. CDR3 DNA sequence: TGTGCCAGCAGTTCAGGGTCCAGCACCTTCTACAATGAGCAGTTCTTC.

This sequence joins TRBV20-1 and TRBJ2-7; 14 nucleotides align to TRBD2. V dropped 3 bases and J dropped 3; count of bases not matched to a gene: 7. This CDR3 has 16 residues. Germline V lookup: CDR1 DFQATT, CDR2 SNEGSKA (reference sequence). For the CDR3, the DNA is TGCAGTGCTAGTACCGGGACTAGCGGGGGACTCTACGAGCAGTACTTC. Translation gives CSASTGTSGGLYEQYF.

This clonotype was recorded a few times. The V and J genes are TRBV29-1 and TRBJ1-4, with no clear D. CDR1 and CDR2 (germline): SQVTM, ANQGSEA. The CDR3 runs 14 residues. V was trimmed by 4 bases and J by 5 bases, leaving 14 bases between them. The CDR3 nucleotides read TGCAGCGTTGGGGAGAACGGAGGGAATGAAAAACTGTTTTTT. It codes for CSVGENGGNEKLFF.

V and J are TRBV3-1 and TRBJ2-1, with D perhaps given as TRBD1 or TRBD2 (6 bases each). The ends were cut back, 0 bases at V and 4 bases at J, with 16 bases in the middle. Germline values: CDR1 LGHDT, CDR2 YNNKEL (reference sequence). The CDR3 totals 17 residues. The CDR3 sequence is CASSQDIPGAIYNEQFF. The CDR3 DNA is TGTGCCAGCAGCCAAGATATCCCGGGGGCGATTTACAATGAGCAGTTCTTC.

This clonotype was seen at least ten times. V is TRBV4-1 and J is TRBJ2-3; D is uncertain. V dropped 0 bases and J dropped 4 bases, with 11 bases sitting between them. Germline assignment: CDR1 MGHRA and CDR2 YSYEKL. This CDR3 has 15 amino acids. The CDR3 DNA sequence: TGCGCCAGCAGCCAAGAGGGCTTGGGCGCAGATACGCAGTATTTT. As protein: CASSQEGLGADTQYF.

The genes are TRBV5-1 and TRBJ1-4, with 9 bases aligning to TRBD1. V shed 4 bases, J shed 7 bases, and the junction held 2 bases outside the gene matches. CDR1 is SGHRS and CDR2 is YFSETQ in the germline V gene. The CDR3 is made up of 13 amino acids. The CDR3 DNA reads TGCGCCAGCAGCGTGGACAGGGGTGAAAAACTGTTTTTT. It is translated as CASSVDRGEKLFF.

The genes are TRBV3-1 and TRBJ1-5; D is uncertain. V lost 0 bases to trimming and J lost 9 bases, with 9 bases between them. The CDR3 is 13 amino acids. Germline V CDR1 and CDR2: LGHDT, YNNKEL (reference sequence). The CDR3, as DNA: TGTGCCAGCAGCCAAGAAGCTGATCGGCCCCAGCATTTT. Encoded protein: CASSQEADRPQHF.

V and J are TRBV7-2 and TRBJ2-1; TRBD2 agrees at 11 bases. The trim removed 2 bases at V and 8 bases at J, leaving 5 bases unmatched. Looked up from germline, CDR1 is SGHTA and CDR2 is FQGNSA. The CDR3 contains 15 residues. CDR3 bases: TGTGCCAGCAGCTTAAGGCTAGCGGGGGGACATGAGCAGTTCTTC. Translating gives CASSLRLAGGHEQFF.

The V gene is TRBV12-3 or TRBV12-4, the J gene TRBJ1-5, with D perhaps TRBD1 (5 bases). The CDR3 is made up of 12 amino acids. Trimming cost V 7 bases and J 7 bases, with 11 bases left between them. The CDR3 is CASTRGDQPQHF. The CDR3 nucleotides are TGTGCCAGCACCCGGGGGGACCAGCCCCAGCATTTT.

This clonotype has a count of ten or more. CDR3 residues: CASSLASGITEQYF. CDR3 nucleotides: TGTGCCAGCAGCTTGGCCTCGGGGATAACGGAGCAGTACTTC. The J gene is TRBJ2-7, the V gene TRBV5-5, with D perhaps TRBD2 (5 bases). Germline V lookup: CDR1 SGHKS, CDR2 YYEKEE (reference sequence). Trimming cost V 0 bases and J 7 bases, with 14 bases left between them. This CDR3 has 14 residues.

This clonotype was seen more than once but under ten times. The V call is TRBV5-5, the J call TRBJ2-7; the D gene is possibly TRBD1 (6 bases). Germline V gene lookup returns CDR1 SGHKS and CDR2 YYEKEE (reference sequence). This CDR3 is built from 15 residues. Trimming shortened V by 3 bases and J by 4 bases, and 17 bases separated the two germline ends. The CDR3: CASSSVDSRAYEQYF. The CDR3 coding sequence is TGTGCCAGCAGCTCAGTGGACAGCCGTGCGTACGAGCAGTACTTC.

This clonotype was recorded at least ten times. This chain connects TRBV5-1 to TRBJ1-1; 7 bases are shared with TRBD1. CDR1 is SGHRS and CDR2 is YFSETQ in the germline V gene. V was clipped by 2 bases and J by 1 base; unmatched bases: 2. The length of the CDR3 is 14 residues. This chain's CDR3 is CASSFGQENTEAFF. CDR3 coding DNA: TGCGCCAGCAGCTTCGGACAGGAGAACACTGAAGCTTTCTTT.

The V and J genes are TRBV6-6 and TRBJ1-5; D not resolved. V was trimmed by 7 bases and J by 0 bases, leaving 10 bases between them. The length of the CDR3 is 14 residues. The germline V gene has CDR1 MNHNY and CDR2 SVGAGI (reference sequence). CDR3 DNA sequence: TGTGCCAGCATTCGCGGAGGTAGCAATCAGCCCCAGCATTTT. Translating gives CASIRGGSNQPQHF.

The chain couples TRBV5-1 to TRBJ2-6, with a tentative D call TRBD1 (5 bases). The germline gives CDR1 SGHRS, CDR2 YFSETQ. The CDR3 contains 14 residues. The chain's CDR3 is CDTQTRAGANVLTF. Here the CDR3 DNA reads TGCGACACCCAAACCAGGGCTGGGGCCAACGTCCTGACTTTC.

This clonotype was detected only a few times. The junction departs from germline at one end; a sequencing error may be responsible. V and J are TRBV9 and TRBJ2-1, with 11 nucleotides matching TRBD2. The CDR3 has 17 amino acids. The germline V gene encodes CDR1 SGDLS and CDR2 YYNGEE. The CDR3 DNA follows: TGTTCCAGCAGCGTAAGGCCGACTAGCGGGATCAACAATGAGCAGTTCTTC. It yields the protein CSSSVRPTSGINNEQFF.

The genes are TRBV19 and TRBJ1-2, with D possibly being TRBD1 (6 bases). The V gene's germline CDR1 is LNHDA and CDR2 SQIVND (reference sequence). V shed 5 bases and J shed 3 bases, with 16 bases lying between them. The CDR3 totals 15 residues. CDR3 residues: CASSPIGTPYYGYTF. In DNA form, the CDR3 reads TGTGCCAGTAGTCCAATAGGGACACCCTACTATGGCTACACCTTC.

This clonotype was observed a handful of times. CDR3 DNA sequence: TGCAGTGCTCGACAGTCTATCGGCTCTGGAAACACCATATATTTT. The encoded protein is CSARQSIGSGNTIYF. V and J are TRBV20-1 and TRBJ1-3, with D tentatively TRBD1 (5 bases). CDR1 DFQATT and CDR2 SNEGSKA come from the germline V gene (reference sequence). Trimming shortened V by 5 bases and J by 0 bases, and 14 bases separated the two germline ends. This CDR3 region has 15 residues.

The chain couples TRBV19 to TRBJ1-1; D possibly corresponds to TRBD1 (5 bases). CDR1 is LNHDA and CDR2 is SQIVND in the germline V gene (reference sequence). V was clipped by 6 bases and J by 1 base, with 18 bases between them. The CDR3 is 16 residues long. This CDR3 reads CASRPLSLGANTEAFF. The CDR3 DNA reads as TGTGCCAGTAGACCCCTTAGCCTAGGGGCGAACACTGAAGCTTTCTTT.

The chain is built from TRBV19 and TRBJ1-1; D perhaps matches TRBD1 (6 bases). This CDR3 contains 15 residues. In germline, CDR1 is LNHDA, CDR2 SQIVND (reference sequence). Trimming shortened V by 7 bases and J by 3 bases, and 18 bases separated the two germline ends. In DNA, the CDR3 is TGTGCCAGTACGAGGGACAACATGGGGTACACTGAAGCTTTCTTT. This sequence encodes CASTRDNMGYTEAFF.

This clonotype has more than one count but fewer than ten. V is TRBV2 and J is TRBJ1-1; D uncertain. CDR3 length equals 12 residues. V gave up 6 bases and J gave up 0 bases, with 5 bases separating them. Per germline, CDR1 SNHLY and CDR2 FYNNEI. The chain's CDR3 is CASRNLNTEAFF. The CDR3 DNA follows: TGTGCCAGCAGAAATTTGAACACTGAAGCTTTCTTT.

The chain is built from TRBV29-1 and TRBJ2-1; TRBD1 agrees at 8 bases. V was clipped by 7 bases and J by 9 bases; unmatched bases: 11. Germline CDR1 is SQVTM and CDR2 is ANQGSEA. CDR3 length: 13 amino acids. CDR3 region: CSASDREASEQFF. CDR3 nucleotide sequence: TGCAGCGCTTCGGACAGGGAAGCCAGTGAGCAGTTCTTC.

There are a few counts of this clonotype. The CDR3 loop reads CASSLVLAGGNNEQFF. The CDR3 nucleotides are TGCGCCAGCAGCTTGGTTCTAGCGGGAGGGAACAATGAGCAGTTCTTC. This chain joins TRBV5-1 and TRBJ2-1; the match to TRBD2 covers 12 bases. Germline-derived CDR1 and CDR2 are SGHRS and YFSETQ. The ends lost 0 bases at V and 5 bases at J; junction bases unmatched: 3. The CDR3 sequence is 16 residues long. Full variable domain (remainder filled in from reference TRBV5-1 and TRBJ2-1): KAGVTQTPRYLIKTRGQQVTLSCSPISGHRSVSWYQQTPGQGLQFLFEYFSETQRNKGNFPGRFSGRQFSNSRSEMNVSTLELGDSALYLCASSLVLAGGNNEQFFGPGTRLTVL.